The present T cell receptor beta chain was sequenced within a study of monozygotic twins with inflammatory bowel disease. Eight distinct reactions (per sample) were used to make the cDNA. One entry per CDR3 protein, without DNA, is what TCRdb gives after re-calling the 5' RACE reads. The sample holds around 380,000 distinct CDR3 sequences. Overall study findings and caveats: No one strong IBD-associated signal or clonotype was supported. Healthy co-twins, by inverse Simpson, had higher TCRbeta diversity than their siblings with IBD. Twins with IBD had fewer clonotypes in common with others than healthy twins, particularly during disease activity.

Worth noting for this clonotype: The antigen remains undetermined.

Specimen: blood. The TCR originated in a human donor with ulcerative colitis or Crohn's disease, or a healthy co-twin of an affected twin (not recorded which).

This CDR3 is CASSGPQGASYEQYF. V and J are TRBV5-1 and TRBJ2-7; TCRdb proposes TRBD1, but this gene call is untestable without DNA. Germline CDR1 is SGHRS and CDR2 is YFSETQ. The CDR3 spans 15 residues.